The 31 T cell receptor beta chains given below trace back to one sample, sequenced in a study of T cells in Graves' hyperthyroidism and ophthalmopathy. Amplified TCR beta CDR3 regions derived from RNA transcripts. The HTBI primer set drove a first-round RT-PCR of the TCR CDR3. MiXCR, applied by TCRdb to the multiplex PCR reads, yields one record per CDR3 protein. The profile shows 250,000 to 300,000 distinct CDR3 sequences, about 14% of them singletons. Sequences were obtained from blood. Receptors originate from a woman aged 40 to 55 with Graves' hyperthyroidism that later progressed to Graves' ophthalmopathy.

This clonotype was observed many times. V and J are TRBV3-1 and TRBJ2-2, with D possibly TRBD1 on 5 matching bases. CDR1 and CDR2 from the germline V gene are LGHDT and YNNKEL (reference sequence). The V end was cut by 0 bases, the J end by 1 base, with 9 bases between. The CDR3 is 16 residues long. CDR3 nucleotide sequence: TGTGCCAGCAGCCAAGAGGGGCACGGGAACACCGGGGAGCTGTTTTTT. Translating it yields CASSQEGHGNTGELFF.

This clonotype was detected many times. The chain has TRBV12-3 or TRBV12-4 and TRBJ2-1, with TRBD1 as a possible D gene (5 bases). This CDR3 is built from 13 residues. Deletions cut 2 bases from V and 7 bases from J, with 9 bases between. CDR3 sequence (DNA): TGTGCCAGCAGTTTATATGCAGGGAATGAGCAGTTCTTC. It specifies CASSLYAGNEQFF.

This clonotype was recorded at least ten times. This sequence joins TRBV20-1 and TRBJ2-2; maybe TRBD2 (5 bases). CDR3 length: 15 amino acids. V was shortened by 0 bases and J by 1 base, with 9 bases between the two germline ends. Germline CDR1 and CDR2: DFQATT and SNEGSKA (reference sequence). The CDR3: CSAREWTLNTGELFF. The DNA for the CDR3 is TGCAGTGCTAGAGAGTGGACTCTGAACACCGGGGAGCTGTTTTTT.

This clonotype was recorded at least ten times. V is TRBV7-9 and J is TRBJ1-6; D is uncertain. The CDR3 has 14 residues. Per germline, CDR1 SEHNR and CDR2 FQNEAQ (reference sequence). With 1 base removed from V and 0 bases from J, the gap between germline ends came to 1 base. The chain's CDR3 is CASSLVSYNSPLHF. DNA of the CDR3: TGTGCCAGCAGCTTAGTCTCCTATAATTCACCCCTCCACTTT.

This clonotype was counted many times. V is TRBV30 and J is TRBJ2-3; 10 nucleotides line up with TRBD2. CDR1 and CDR2 (germline): GTSNPN, SVGIG (reference sequence). This CDR3 spans 14 amino acids. V shed 3 bases, J shed 3 bases, and the junction held 3 bases outside the gene matches. DNA for the CDR3: TGTGCCTGGAGACTAGCGGGATTAACAGATACGCAGTATTTT. The encoded protein is CAWRLAGLTDTQYF. Full variable domain (missing parts from reference TRBV30 and TRBJ2-3): SQTIHQWPATLVQPVGSPLSLECTVEGTSNPNLYWYRQAAGRGLQLLFYSVGIGQISSEVPQNLSASRPQDRQFILSSKKLLLSDSGFYLCAWRLAGLTDTQYFGPGTRLTVL.

A word on this clonotype: This may arise from a read error, as a much more abundant clone is one base away. The V gene is TRBV20-1, the J gene TRBJ2-7, with TRBD2 matching 7 bases. The CDR3 has 17 amino acids. Trimming at V came to 5 bases and at J to 7 bases, leaving 23 bases not matched to a gene. CDR1 is DFQATT and CDR2 is SNEGSKA in the germline V gene (reference sequence). The chain's CDR3 is CSAPTGSGGLVAWEQYF. CDR3 DNA: TGCAGTGCTCCTACCGGGTCGGGGGGTTTAGTTGCGTGGGAGCAGTACTTC.

The chain joins TRBV28 to TRBJ2-2; no reliable D call. With 1 base removed from V and 8 bases from J, the gap between germline ends came to 11 bases. Looked up from germline, CDR1 is MDHEN and CDR2 is SYDVKM. CDR3 length: 14 amino acids. The CDR3 DNA reads as TGTGCCAGCAGTTTATCTTCGGCGTCTGGGGAGCTGTTTTTT. This encodes CASSLSSASGELFF.

For this clonotype: A read error may be the cause here, since a much bigger clone is one base away. This chain connects TRBV19 to TRBJ2-1; 7 positions agree with TRBD1. Per germline, CDR1 LNHDA and CDR2 SQIVND (reference sequence). Trimming removed 9 bases from V and 7 bases from J; junction bases left unmatched: 15. The length of the CDR3 is 15 residues. In nucleotides, the CDR3 is TGTGCCAGCAAAAGGGACAGTGGGCCTTGGAATGAGCAGTTCTTC. Translating it yields CASKRDSGPWNEQFF.

This clonotype showed up many times. The CDR3 reads CASSVAGGYEQYF. CDR3 DNA sequence: TGTGCCAGCAGTGTAGCGGGAGGCTACGAGCAGTACTTC. V gene TRBV6-1 combines with J gene TRBJ2-7; the match to TRBD2 covers 10 bases. The CDR3 spans 13 residues. With 4 bases clipped from V and 3 bases from J, the junction kept 0 bases outside the gene matches. Germline CDR1 MNHNS, CDR2 SASEGT.

The rearrangement joins TRBV6-1 to TRBJ1-6, with 7 bases that match TRBD1. The CDR3 spans 19 residues. V was pared by 5 bases and J by 5 bases, with 18 bases of the junction left unmatched. From germline, CDR1 is MNHNS and CDR2 SASEGT. As DNA, the CDR3 is TGTGCCAGCAGTACGCCGACAGGGCGGACGCTAAAAAATAATTCACCCCTCCACTTT. It is translated as CASSTPTGRTLKNNSPLHF.

This clonotype was seen a few times. A much larger clone is a single base away; this may be a read error. J is TRBJ2-1 and V is TRBV4-1, with 10 bases fitting TRBD2. This CDR3 contains 16 residues. V was pared by 5 bases and J by 4 bases, with 8 bases of the junction left unmatched. The germline V gene encodes CDR1 MGHRA and CDR2 YSYEKL. CDR3 nucleotide sequence: TGCGCCAGCAGCGAGGGACGAGCGGGAGGGTACAATGAGCAGTTCTTC. This codes for CASSEGRAGGYNEQFF.

In its sample, this clonotype was seen many times. The rearrangement links TRBV28 to TRBJ2-2; weak D call: TRBD1 (6 bases). The CDR3 has 14 residues. CDR1 MDHEN and CDR2 SYDVKM come from the germline V gene. V was clipped by 5 bases and J by 0 bases, with 7 bases between them. CDR3 amino acids: CASSGQTNTGELFF. CDR3 nucleotides: TGTGCCAGCAGTGGACAGACGAACACCGGGGAGCTGTTTTTT.

V is TRBV5-6 and J is TRBJ1-1; D unresolved. The ends were cut back, 2 bases at V and 5 bases at J, with 4 bases in the middle. CDR3 length: 11 residues. From germline, CDR1 is SGHDT and CDR2 YYEEEE. CDR3 nucleotide sequence: TGTGCCAGCAGCTTCTTGACTGAAGCTTTCTTT. This encodes CASSFLTEAFF.

There are many counts of this clonotype. The chain links TRBV19 to TRBJ2-7, with TRBD1 identical over 8 bases. J lost 2 bases, V lost 2 bases, and 2 bases had no gene match. The CDR3 sequence is 14 residues long. Germline loops: CDR1 LNHDA, CDR2 SQIVND (reference sequence). The CDR3 reads CASSIRDRPYEQYF. The CDR3 DNA reads as TGTGCCAGTAGTATACGGGACAGGCCCTACGAGCAGTACTTC.

This clonotype was counted at least ten times. The chain joins TRBV28 to TRBJ2-7, with 11 nucleotides matching TRBD2. CDR3 size: 18 residues. Germline V gene sequence: CDR1 MDHEN, CDR2 SYDVKM. Losses at the gene ends were 6 bases for V and 4 bases for J; bases not matched to a gene: 17. CDR3 sequence: CASSLDRTLAGGRYEQYF. CDR3 in DNA: TGTGCCAGCAGCCTTGACAGGACTCTAGCGGGAGGCCGATACGAGCAGTACTTC. The full variable domain, with the rest looked up from reference TRBV28 and TRBJ2-7, is DVKVTQSSRYLVKRTGEKVFLECVQDMDHENMFWYRQDPGLGLRLIYFSYDVKMKEKGDIPEGYSVSREKKERFSLILESASTNQTSMYLCASSLDRTLAGGRYEQYFGPGTRLTVT.

This clonotype was seen ten or more times. The rearrangement uses TRBV2 and TRBJ2-7; possibly TRBD1 or TRBD2 for D (5 bases each). V lost 6 bases, J lost 3 bases, and 18 bases lay in between. CDR1 and CDR2 (germline): SNHLY, FYNNEI. This CDR3 is built from 15 residues. The CDR3 coding sequence is TGTGCCAGCAGCGTGGGACCCTCCCCGGGCTACGAGCAGTACTTC. Protein: CASSVGPSPGYEQYF.

This clonotype showed up many times. The genes are TRBV20-1 and TRBJ2-3; D gene unclear. CDR3 length: 14 amino acids. The ends were cut back, 2 bases at V and 6 bases at J, with 15 bases in the middle. CDR1 DFQATT and CDR2 SNEGSKA come from the germline V gene (reference sequence). The CDR3 protein is CSARHPGQADTQYF. CDR3 coding DNA: TGCAGTGCTAGACACCCTGGCCAAGCGGATACGCAGTATTTT.

In its sample, this clonotype was seen many times. The chain has TRBV10-3 and TRBJ2-1, with 12 nucleotides matching TRBD2. CDR1 and CDR2 (germline): ENHRY, SYGVKD. The CDR3 is 13 residues long. V was pared by 10 bases and J by 8 bases, with 6 bases of the junction left unmatched. DNA for the CDR3: TGTGCCACCGGGACTAGCGGGTCCGATGAGCAGTTCTTC. Its translation: CATGTSGSDEQFF.

This clonotype was seen repeatedly, ten times or more. This chain links TRBV28 with TRBJ2-7; TRBD2 matches 11 bases. This CDR3 comprises 14 residues. CDR1 MDHEN and CDR2 SYDVKM come from the germline V gene. V was clipped by 3 bases and J by 6 bases; unmatched bases: 4. CDR3 protein: CASSLGLAACEQYF. CDR3 sequence (DNA): TGTGCCAGCAGTTTGGGACTAGCGGCTTGCGAGCAGTACTTC.

This clonotype was counted many times. The chain is built from TRBV13 and TRBJ2-1, with 7 nucleotides matching TRBD1. The germline V gene has CDR1 PRHDT and CDR2 FYEKMQ (reference sequence). The CDR3 loop spans 15 amino acids. V shed 5 bases and J 4 bases; nucleotides not matched to a gene: 8. The DNA for the CDR3 is TGTGCCAGCAGCCGGGGACAGCAAAATTACAATGAGCAGTTCTTC. Protein product: CASSRGQQNYNEQFF.

This clonotype was detected many times. The gene calls are TRBV11-2 and TRBJ2-7, with 9 bases fitting TRBD2. The CDR3 has 18 residues. Germline CDR1 SGHAT, CDR2 FQNNGV. V lost 2 bases, J lost 2 bases, and 13 bases stayed unmatched. The DNA of the CDR3 is TGTGCCAGCAGCTTAATGGGACTAGCAATCTATACCGCCTACGAGCAGTACTTC. Protein product: CASSLMGLAIYTAYEQYF.

The rearrangement joins TRBV9 to TRBJ2-1; 8 bases align to TRBD1. The CDR3 consists of 15 residues. V shed 4 bases, J shed 5 bases, and the junction held 8 bases outside the gene matches. CDR1 SGDLS and CDR2 YYNGEE come from the germline V gene. The CDR3 sequence: CASSSSQGAHNEQFF. CDR3 bases: TGTGCCAGCAGCTCCAGTCAGGGGGCCCACAATGAGCAGTTCTTC.

This clonotype was recorded at least ten times. This chain links TRBV2 with TRBJ1-4, with D perhaps matching TRBD1 (6 bases). Per the germline V gene, CDR1 is SNHLY and CDR2 is FYNNEI. The CDR3 consists of 14 residues. Trimming left V 5 bases short and J 7 bases short, with 14 bases between. The DNA of the CDR3 is TGTGCCAGCAGTTTGGGGGGCCGCGGTGAAAAACTGTTTTTT. It translates to CASSLGGRGEKLFF.

This chain joins TRBV20-1 and TRBJ2-1; D is unresolved. V was pared by 4 bases and J by 8 bases, with 21 bases between. Germline-derived CDR1 and CDR2 are DFQATT and SNEGSKA (reference sequence). The CDR3 length is 15 residues. CDR3 amino acids: CSATSLPAAKDEQFF. The CDR3 nucleotides read TGCAGTGCTACCAGCCTACCCGCCGCAAAGGATGAGCAGTTCTTC.

This clonotype has ten or more counts. The rearrangement links TRBV19 to TRBJ1-1; tentative D call: TRBD1 (5 bases). This CDR3 is 13 amino acids long. Trimming removed 6 bases from V and 2 bases from J, with 10 bases in between. Germline CDR1 LNHDA, CDR2 SQIVND (reference sequence). CDR3 sequence reads: CASRRQLNTEAFF. DNA of the CDR3: TGTGCCAGTAGACGACAGTTAAACACTGAAGCTTTCTTT.

At least ten counts were recorded for this clonotype. The J gene is TRBJ1-5, the V gene TRBV19; D ambiguous. The V gene lost 3 bases and the J gene lost 3 bases, with 9 bases spanning the gap. Germline V lookup: CDR1 LNHDA, CDR2 SQIVND (reference sequence). The CDR3 sequence is 14 residues long. The CDR3 region is CASSIWTFNQPQHF. CDR3 bases: TGTGCCAGTAGTATCTGGACGTTCAATCAGCCCCAGCATTTT. The variable domain in full, completed from reference TRBV19 and TRBJ1-5, reads DGGITQSPKYLFRKEGQNVTLSCEQNLNHDAMYWYRQDPGQGLRLIYYSQIVNDFQKGDIAEGYSVSREKKESFPLTVTSAQKNPTAFYLCASSIWTFNQPQHFGDGTRLSIL.

To note about this clonotype: It may be a read error: a sequence one base away is much more abundant. The rearrangement joins TRBV30 to TRBJ2-7; D unresolved. There are 12 residues in the CDR3. The germline V gene has CDR1 GTSNPN and CDR2 SVGIG (reference sequence). The DNA of the CDR3 is TGTGCCTGGAGTGTATCTGCCTACGTGCAGTACTTC. It encodes CAWSVSAYVQYF.

The table lists this clonotype with many counts. The V call is TRBV24-1, the J call TRBJ2-2, with D hard to call. Germline CDR1 is KGHDR and CDR2 is SFDVKD. The CDR3 is 13 residues long. The germline V and J ends were trimmed by 5 bases and 0 bases, with 3 bases remaining between them. CDR3 in amino acids: CATSVPNTGELFF. The CDR3, as DNA: TGTGCCACCAGTGTCCCGAACACCGGGGAGCTGTTTTTT.

The chain links TRBV20-1 to TRBJ2-6; TRBD1 matches at 9 bases. Germline trimming cut 5 bases from V and 4 bases from J; bases unmatched to any gene: 15. The germline gives CDR1 DFQATT, CDR2 SNEGSKA (reference sequence). The length of the CDR3 is 18 residues. The CDR3 spells CSAASLDRGFSGANVLTF. CDR3 DNA: TGCAGTGCTGCGTCTCTCGACAGGGGGTTCTCCGGGGCCAACGTCCTGACTTTC.

The V call is TRBV12-3 or TRBV12-4, the J call TRBJ2-1, with 7 bases aligning to TRBD2. The length of the CDR3 is 13 residues. V gave up 3 bases and J gave up 15 bases; unmatched junction bases: 11. Here the CDR3 reads CASSFDSAGGGFF. DNA for the CDR3: TGTGCCAGCAGTTTTGACTCTGCTGGGGGGGGGTTCTTC.

This clonotype was counted ten times or more. The J gene is TRBJ1-1, the V gene TRBV6-2 or TRBV6-3; D unresolved. V lost 0 bases to trimming and J lost 4 bases, with 15 bases between them. The CDR3 is 16 amino acids. Germline CDR1 reads MNHEY; CDR2 reads SVGEGT. The CDR3: CASSYSTGVVSTEAFF. As DNA, the CDR3 is TGTGCCAGCAGTTACTCGACCGGGGTGGTGAGCACTGAAGCTTTCTTT.